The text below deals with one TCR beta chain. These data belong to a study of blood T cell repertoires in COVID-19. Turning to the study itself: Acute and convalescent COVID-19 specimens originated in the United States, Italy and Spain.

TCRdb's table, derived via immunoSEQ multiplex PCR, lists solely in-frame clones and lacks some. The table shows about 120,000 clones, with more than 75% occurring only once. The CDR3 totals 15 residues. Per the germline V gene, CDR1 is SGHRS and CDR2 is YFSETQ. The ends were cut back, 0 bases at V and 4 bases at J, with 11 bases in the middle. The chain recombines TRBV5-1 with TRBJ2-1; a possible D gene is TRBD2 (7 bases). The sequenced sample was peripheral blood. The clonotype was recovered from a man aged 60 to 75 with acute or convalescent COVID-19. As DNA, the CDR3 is TGCGCCAGCAGCTTGGGTGGGAGGGGGTACAATGAGCAGTTCTTC. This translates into CASSLGGRGYNEQFF.